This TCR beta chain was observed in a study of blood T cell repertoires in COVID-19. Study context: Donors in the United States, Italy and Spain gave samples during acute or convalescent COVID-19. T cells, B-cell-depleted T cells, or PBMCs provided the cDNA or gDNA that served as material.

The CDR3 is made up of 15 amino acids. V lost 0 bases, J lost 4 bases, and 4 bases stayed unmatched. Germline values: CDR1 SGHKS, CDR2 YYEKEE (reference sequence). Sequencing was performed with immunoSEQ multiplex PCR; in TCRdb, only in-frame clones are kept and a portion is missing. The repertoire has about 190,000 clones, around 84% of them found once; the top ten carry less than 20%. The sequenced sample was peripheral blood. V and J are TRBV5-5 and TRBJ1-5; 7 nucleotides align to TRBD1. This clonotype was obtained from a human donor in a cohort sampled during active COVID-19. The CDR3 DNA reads TGTGCCAGCAGCTTGGCCGCCAGGGGGAATCAGCCCCAGCATTTT. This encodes CASSLAARGNQPQHF.